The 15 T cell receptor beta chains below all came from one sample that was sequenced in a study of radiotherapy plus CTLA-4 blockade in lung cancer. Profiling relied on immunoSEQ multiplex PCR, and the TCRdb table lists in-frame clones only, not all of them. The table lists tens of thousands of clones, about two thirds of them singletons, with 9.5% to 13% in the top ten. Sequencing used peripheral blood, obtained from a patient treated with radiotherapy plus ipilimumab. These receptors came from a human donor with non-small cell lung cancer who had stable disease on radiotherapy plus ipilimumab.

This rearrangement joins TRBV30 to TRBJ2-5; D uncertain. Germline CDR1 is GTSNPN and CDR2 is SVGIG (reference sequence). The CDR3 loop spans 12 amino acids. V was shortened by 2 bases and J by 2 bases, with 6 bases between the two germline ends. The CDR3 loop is CAWSRRQETQYF. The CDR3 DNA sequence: TGTGCCTGGAGTAGGCGGCAAGAGACCCAGTACTTC.

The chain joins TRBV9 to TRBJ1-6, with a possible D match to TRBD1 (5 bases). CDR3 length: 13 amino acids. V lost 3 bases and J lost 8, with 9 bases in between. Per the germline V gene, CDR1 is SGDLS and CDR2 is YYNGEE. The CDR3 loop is CASSEEGYSPLHF. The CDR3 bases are TGTGCCAGCAGCGAGGAGGGGTATTCACCCCTCCACTTT.

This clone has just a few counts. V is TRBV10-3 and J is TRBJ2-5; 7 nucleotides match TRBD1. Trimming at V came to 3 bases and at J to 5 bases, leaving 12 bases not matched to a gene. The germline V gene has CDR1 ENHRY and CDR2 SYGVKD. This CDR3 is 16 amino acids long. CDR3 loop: CAISEEGAGGRETQYF. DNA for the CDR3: TGTGCCATCAGTGAAGAGGGAGCAGGGGGTAGGGAGACCCAGTACTTC.

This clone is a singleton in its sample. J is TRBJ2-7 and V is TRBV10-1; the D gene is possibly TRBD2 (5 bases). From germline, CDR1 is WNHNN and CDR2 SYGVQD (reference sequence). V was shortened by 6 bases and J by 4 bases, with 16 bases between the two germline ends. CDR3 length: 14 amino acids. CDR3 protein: CASSGSQRGYEQYF. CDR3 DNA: TGCGCCAGCAGCGGGTCCCAAAGAGGGTACGAGCAGTACTTC.

CDR3 sequence reads: CASSAIGGQGTDTQYF. The CDR3 bases are TGTGCCAGCAGTGCAATAGGGGGACAGGGAACAGATACGCAGTATTTT. This sequence joins TRBV6-1 and TRBJ2-3; 9 nucleotides match TRBD1. The CDR3 extends over 16 amino acids. Germline CDR1 is MNHNS and CDR2 is SASEGT. V shed 4 bases, J shed 3 bases, and the junction held 8 bases outside the gene matches.

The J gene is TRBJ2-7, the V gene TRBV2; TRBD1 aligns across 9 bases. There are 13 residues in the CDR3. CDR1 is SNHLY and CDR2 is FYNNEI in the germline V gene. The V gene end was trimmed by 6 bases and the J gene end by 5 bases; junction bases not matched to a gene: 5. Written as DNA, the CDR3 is TGTGCCAGCAGGGGGACAGGGAAAAACGAGCAGTACTTC. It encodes CASRGTGKNEQYF.

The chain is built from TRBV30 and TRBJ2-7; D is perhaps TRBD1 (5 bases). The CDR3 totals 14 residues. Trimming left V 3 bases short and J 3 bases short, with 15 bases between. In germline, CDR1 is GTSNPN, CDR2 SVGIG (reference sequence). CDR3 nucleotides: TGTGCCTGGAGGTTCCGGACAAACAACTACGAGCAGTACTTC. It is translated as CAWRFRTNNYEQYF.

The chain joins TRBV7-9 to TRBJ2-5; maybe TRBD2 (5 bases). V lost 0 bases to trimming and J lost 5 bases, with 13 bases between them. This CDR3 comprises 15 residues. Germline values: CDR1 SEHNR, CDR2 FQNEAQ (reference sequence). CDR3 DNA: TGTGCCAGCAGCTTAGCTGGAAGGGAGTGGGAGACCCAGTACTTC. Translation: CASSLAGREWETQYF.

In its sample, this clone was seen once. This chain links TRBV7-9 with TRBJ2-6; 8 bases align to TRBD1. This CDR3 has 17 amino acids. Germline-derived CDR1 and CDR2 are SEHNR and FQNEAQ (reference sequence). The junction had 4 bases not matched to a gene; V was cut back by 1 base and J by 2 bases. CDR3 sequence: CASSLVATGAGANVLTF. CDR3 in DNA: TGTGCCAGCAGCTTAGTCGCGACAGGGGCTGGGGCCAACGTCCTGACTTTC.

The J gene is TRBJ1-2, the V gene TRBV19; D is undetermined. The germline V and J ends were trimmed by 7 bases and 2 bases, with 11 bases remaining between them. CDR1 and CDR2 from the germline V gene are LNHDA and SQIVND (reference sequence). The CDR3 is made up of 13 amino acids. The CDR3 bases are TGTGCCAGTATGAGGGAAGGCAACTATGGCTACACCTTC. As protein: CASMREGNYGYTF.

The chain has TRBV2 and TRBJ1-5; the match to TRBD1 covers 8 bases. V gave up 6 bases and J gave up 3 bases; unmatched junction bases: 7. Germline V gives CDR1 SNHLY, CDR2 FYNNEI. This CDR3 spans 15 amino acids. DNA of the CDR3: TGTGCCAGCAGCGGGACAGGCCTCTTCAATCAGCCCCAGCATTTT. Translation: CASSGTGLFNQPQHF.

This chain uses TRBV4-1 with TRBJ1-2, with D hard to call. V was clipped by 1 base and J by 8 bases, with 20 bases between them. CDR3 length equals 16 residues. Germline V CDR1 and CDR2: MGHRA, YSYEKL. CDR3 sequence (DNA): TGCGCCAGCAGCCAAGGATGGTACAGTCAAGGAGGGGGCTACACCTTC. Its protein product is CASSQGWYSQGGGYTF.

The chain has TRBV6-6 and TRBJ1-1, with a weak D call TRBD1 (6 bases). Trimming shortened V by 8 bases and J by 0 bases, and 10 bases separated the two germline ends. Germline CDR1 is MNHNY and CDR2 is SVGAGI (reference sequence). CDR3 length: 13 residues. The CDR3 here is CASRQALNTEAFF. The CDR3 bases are TGTGCCAGCCGACAGGCCTTGAACACTGAAGCTTTCTTT.

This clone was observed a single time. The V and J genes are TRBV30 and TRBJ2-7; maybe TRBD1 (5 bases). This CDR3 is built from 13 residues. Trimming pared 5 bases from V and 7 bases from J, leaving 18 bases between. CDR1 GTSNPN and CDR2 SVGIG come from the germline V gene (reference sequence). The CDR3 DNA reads TGTGCCTGGGGGGAAGGACACAAAGGGGAGCAGTACTTC. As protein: CAWGEGHKGEQYF.

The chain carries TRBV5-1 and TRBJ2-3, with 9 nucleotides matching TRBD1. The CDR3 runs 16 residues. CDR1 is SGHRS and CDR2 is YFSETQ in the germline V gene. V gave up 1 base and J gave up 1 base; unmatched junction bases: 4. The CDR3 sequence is CASSLPGQGGTDTQYF. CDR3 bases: TGCGCCAGCAGCTTGCCGGGACAGGGAGGCACAGATACGCAGTATTTT.